This paragraph reports one TCR beta chain. Every TCR beta cDNA library bore unique molecular identifiers. TCRdb re-called the PCR reads through MiXCR, storing one row per CDR3 protein. The sample holds a few hundred thousand distinct CDR3 sequences; roughly 38% are singletons and the top ten take roughly 8.2%. This entry comes from a study of post-analysis software for immune sequencing data. This receptor was identified in a girl aged 2 to 9 with multiple sclerosis. Material for sequencing was blood.

The CDR3 spells CASSPWTNSVERGGQYF. In nucleotides, the CDR3 is TGTGCCAGCAGTCCTTGGACTAACAGCGTCGAGAGGGGGGGGCAGTACTTC. The chain combines TRBV28 with TRBJ2-4; a possible D gene is TRBD2 (7 bases). This CDR3 is built from 17 residues. The germline CDR1 and CDR2 sequences are MDHEN and SYDVKM. Deletions cut 5 bases from V and 13 bases from J, with 30 bases between. Full variable domain (rest looked up from reference TRBV28 and TRBJ2-4): DVKVTQSSRYLVKRTGEKVFLECVQDMDHENMFWYRQDPGLGLRLIYFSYDVKMKEKGDIPEGYSVSREKKERFSLILESASTNQTSMYLCASSPWTNSVERGGQYFGAGTRLSVL.